The 3 T cell receptor beta chains in this list originate from one sample, sequenced in a study of cytomegalovirus exposure and HLA in healthy donors. The PCR had 60 Vbeta and 13 Jbeta primers. Clones were read by immunoSEQ multiplex PCR, and TCRdb kept only the in-frame ones, dropping some. This table holds about 160,000 clones, about 85% found once. The sequencing sample was made of PBMCs. Receptors originate from a man aged 45-60 years in good health and CMV-seropositive.

This chain joins TRBV7-9 and TRBJ2-4, with 15 positions matching TRBD2. The CDR3 has 18 residues. The germline V gene has CDR1 SEHNR and CDR2 FQNEAQ (reference sequence). Trimming took 11 bases from V and 0 from J; bases not matched to a gene: 11. CDR3 residues: CAGGTGLAGGLAKNIQYF. The CDR3 DNA sequence: TGTGCCGGAGGAACGGGACTAGCGGGAGGCCTAGCCAAAAACATTCAGTACTTC.

This chain links TRBV7-3 with TRBJ2-3; possibly TRBD2 for D (5 bases). The CDR3 spans 15 residues. Trimming took off 3 bases at V and 4 bases at J, with 14 bases between the two ends. Germline CDR1 is SGHTA and CDR2 is FQGTGA. As DNA, the CDR3 is TGTGCCAGCAGCTTGGCGGGCGTCCGGGCAGATACGCAGTATTTT. Translated: CASSLAGVRADTQYF.

The chain joins TRBV10-1 to TRBJ2-3, with 7 bases fitting TRBD2. J was trimmed by 5 bases and V by 2 bases; bases with no gene match: 4. Germline V lookup: CDR1 WNHNN, CDR2 SYGVQD (reference sequence). This CDR3 has 14 amino acids. The CDR3 nucleotides read TGCGCCAGCAGTGAGAGCGGGGATGGAGATACGCAGTATTTT. Its protein is CASSESGDGDTQYF.